The clone carrying this T cell receptor (beta chain) was detected once. Its antigen remains unidentified. The entry originates in a study of T cell responses to AZD1222 COVID-19 vaccine. Findings and limits, study-wide: Among those given AZD1222, only 6 or 7 were seropositive at baseline.

Using immunoSEQ multiplex PCR, the repertoire was profiled, and TCRdb retains in-frame clones only, with some absent. The sample has 150,000 or so clones, 88% seen once. The CDR3 runs 13 residues. V lost 3 bases to trimming and J lost 8 bases, with 10 bases between them. Germline CDR1 LNHDA, CDR2 SQIVND (reference sequence). The starting material was peripheral blood, obtained on day 0 of AZD1222 vaccination. The chain carries TRBV19 and TRBJ2-2; D not resolved. The TCR comes from an adult in good health. The CDR3 is CASSMGLIGELFF. CDR3 nucleotide sequence: TGTGCCAGTAGTATGGGCTTAATTGGGGAGCTGTTTTTT.